This TCR beta chain is from a study of T cell responses to AZD1222 COVID-19 vaccine. Study-level results: Donors were mostly white British, more females; clonal diversity possibly underestimated. Baseline antibody screening turned up just a handful of seropositive AZD1222 recipients.

Trimming stripped 7 bases from V and 1 base from J, with 4 bases between. The CDR3 runs 12 residues. CDR1 and CDR2 from the germline V gene are SNHLY and FYNNEI. Note on this clone: Its target is unknown.

This table comes from immunoSEQ multiplex PCR, and its TCRdb copy is limited to in-frame clones, with some not included. The table has more than 50,000 clones, more than 65% seen once. The gene calls are TRBV2 and TRBJ2-2, with unresolved D. The origin of this receptor is an adult in good health. This specimen was peripheral blood, taken on day 0 of MenACWY control vaccination. CDR3 coding DNA: TGTGCCAGCAATTGGAACACCGGGGAGCTGTTTTTT. This sequence encodes CASNWNTGELFF. Together with reference TRBV2 and TRBJ2-2, the CDR3 gives the full variable domain: EPEVTQTPSHQVTQMGQEVILRCVPISNHLYFYWYRQILGQKVEFLVSFYNNEISEKSEIFDDQFSVERPDGSNFTLKIRSTKLEDSAMYFCASNWNTGELFFGEGSRLTVL.